This section outlines one T cell receptor beta chain sequence together with its context. What it binds is unknown. J gave up 5 bases and V 3 bases, and 9 bases lay outside the gene matches. Germline lookup yields CDR1 LNHDA and CDR2 SQIVND (reference sequence). The CDR3 runs to 15 residues. Primers: 60 Vbeta forward and 13 Jbeta reverse. Sequenced by immunoSEQ multiplex PCR; TCRdb stores in-frame clones only, minus some. The data hold 55,000 to 70,000 clones, with 70% to 90% observed a single time. This sample stems from a study of cytomegalovirus exposure and HLA in healthy donors. Findings and caveats of the study: In a later analysis, the majority of CMV-associated beta chains seemingly showed HLA restriction. CMV serostatus stood as the only immune exposure information on hand. In a later analysis, a missense DCLRE1C variant was linked to TCR beta V- and J-gene trimming.

The receptor's source is a woman in her twenties or thirties in good health and CMV-seronegative. The source material was PBMCs. The V and J genes are TRBV19 and TRBJ2-7, with 8 nucleotides matching TRBD1. The CDR3 here is CASSIKPQGADEQYF. The CDR3 DNA reads as TGTGCCAGTAGTATTAAACCCCAGGGGGCCGACGAGCAGTACTTC.